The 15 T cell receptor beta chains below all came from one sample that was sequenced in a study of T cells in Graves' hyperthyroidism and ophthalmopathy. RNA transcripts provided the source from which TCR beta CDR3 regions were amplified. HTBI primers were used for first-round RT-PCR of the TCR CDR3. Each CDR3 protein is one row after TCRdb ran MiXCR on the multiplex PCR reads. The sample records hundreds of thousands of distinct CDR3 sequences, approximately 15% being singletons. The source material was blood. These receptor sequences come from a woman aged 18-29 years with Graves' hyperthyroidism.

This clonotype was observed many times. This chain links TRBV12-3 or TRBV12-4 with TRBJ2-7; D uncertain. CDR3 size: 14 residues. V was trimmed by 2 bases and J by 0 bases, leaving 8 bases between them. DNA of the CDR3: TGTGCCAGCAGTTTAAATCCGGGCTCCTACGAGCAGTACTTC. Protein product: CASSLNPGSYEQYF.

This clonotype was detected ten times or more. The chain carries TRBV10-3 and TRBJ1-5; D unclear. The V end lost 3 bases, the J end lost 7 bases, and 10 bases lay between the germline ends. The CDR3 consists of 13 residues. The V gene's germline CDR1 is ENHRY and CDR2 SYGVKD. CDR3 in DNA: TGTGCCATCAGTGAATTGGGGTCGCAGCCCCAGCATTTT. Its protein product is CAISELGSQPQHF.

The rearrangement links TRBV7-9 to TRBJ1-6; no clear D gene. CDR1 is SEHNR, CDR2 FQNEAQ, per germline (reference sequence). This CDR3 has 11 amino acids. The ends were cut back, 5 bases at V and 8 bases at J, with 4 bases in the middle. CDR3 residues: CASSGDSPLHF. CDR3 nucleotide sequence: TGTGCCAGCAGCGGCGATTCACCCCTCCACTTT.

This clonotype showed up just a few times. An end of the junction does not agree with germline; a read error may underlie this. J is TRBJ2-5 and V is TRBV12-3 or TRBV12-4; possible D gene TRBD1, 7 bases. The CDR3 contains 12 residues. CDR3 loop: CAGSRGTVHQYF. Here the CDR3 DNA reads TGTGCCGGCAGTCGGGGGACAGTTCACCAGTACTTC.

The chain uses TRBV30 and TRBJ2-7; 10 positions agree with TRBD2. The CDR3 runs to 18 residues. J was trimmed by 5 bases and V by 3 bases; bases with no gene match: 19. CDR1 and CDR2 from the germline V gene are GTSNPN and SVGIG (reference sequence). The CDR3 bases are TGTGCCTGGAGCCTGGGGGCTAGCGGGAGAAGGGGGCGTGACGAGCAGTACTTC. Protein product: CAWSLGASGRRGRDEQYF.

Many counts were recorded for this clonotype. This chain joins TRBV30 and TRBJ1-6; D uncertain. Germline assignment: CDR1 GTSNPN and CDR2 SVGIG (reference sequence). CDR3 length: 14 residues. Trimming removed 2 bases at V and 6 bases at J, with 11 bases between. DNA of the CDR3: TGTGCCTGGAGTCTCGGCTACTTTAATTCACCCCTCCACTTT. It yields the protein CAWSLGYFNSPLHF. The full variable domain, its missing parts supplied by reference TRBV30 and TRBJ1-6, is SQTIHQWPATLVQPVGSPLSLECTVEGTSNPNLYWYRQAAGRGLQLLFYSVGIGQISSEVPQNLSASRPQDRQFILSSKKLLLSDSGFYLCAWSLGYFNSPLHFGNGTRLTVT.

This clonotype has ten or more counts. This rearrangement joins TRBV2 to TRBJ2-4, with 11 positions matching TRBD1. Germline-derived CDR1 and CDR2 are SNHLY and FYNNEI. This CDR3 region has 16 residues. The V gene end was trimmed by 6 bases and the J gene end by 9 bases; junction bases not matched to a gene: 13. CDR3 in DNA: TGTGCCAGCAGCGGACAGGGGGCTCTAGCAGGCAGCATTCAGTACTTC. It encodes CASSGQGALAGSIQYF.

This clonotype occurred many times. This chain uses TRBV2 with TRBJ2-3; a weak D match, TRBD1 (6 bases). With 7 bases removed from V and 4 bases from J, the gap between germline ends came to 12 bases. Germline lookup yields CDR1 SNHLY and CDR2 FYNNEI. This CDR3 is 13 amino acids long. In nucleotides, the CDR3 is TGTGCCAGCACCTCGGCAGGGGCAGATACGCAGTATTTT. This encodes CASTSAGADTQYF.

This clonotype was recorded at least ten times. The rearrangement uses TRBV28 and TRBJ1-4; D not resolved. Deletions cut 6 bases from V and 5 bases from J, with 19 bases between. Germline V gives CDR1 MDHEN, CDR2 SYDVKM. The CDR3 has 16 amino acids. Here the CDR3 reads CASSSPASSKNEKLFF. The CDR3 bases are TGTGCCAGCAGCAGTCCCGCGTCTTCGAAGAATGAAAAACTGTTTTTT.

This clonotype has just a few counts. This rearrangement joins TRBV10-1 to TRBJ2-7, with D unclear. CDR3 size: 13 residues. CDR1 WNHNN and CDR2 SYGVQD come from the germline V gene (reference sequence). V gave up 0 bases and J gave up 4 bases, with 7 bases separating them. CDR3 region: CASSESLVYEQYF. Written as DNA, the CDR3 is TGCGCCAGCAGTGAGTCCCTAGTGTACGAGCAGTACTTC.

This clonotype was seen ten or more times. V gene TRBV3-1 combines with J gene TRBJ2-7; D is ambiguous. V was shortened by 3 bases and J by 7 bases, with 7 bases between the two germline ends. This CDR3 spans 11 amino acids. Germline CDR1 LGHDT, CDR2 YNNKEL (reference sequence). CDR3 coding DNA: TGTGCCAGCAGCCACCTAGGGGAGCAGTACTTC. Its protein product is CASSHLGEQYF.

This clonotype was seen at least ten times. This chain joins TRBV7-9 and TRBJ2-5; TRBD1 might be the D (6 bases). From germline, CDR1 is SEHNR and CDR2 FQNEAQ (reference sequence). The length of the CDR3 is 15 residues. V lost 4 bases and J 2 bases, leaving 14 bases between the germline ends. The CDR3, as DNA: TGTGCCAGCAGCTCCGACAGGCTAATACAAGAGACCCAGTACTTC. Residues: CASSSDRLIQETQYF.

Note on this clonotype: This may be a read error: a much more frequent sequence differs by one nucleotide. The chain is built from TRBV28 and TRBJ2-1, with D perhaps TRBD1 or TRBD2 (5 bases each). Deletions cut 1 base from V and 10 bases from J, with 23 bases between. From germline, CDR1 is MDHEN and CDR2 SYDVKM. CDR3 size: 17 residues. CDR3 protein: CASSLFTGLGLTGEQFF. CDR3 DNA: TGTGCCAGCAGTTTATTTACCGGACTGGGGCTGACGGGCGAGCAGTTCTTC. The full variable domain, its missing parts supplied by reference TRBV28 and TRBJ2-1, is DVKVTQSSRYLVKRTGEKVFLECVQDMDHENMFWYRQDPGLGLRLIYFSYDVKMKEKGDIPEGYSVSREKKERFSLILESASTNQTSMYLCASSLFTGLGLTGEQFFGPGTRLTVL.

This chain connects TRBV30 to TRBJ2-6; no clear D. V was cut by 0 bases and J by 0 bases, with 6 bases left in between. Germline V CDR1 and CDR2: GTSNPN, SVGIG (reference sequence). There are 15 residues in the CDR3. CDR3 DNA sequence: TGTGCCTGGAGTGTACTCGGCTCTGGGGCCAACGTCCTGACTTTC. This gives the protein CAWSVLGSGANVLTF.

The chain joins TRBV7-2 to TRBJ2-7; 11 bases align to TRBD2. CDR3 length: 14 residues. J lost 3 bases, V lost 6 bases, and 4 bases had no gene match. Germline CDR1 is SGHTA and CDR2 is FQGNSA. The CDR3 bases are TGTGCCAGCAGGCAACTAGCGGGAGTCTACGAGCAGTACTTC. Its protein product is CASRQLAGVYEQYF.